Given below is one T cell receptor beta chain in context. These data are taken from a study of blood T cell repertoires in COVID-19. Libraries were prepared by immunoSEQ multiplex PCR; TCRdb keeps only in-frame clonotypes and omits some of them. This table has tens of thousands of clones, approximately 92% appearing once. Germline values: CDR1 LNHDA, CDR2 SQIVND (reference sequence). Trimming cost V 5 bases and J 5 bases, with 9 bases left between them. This CDR3 contains 12 residues. V usage is TRBV19 and J usage is TRBJ2-5; no clear D gene. Sequenced: peripheral blood. This clonotype was obtained from a man in his 60s with acute or convalescent COVID-19. Written as DNA, the CDR3 is TGTGCCAGTAGTCCCCTCGGGGAGACCCAGTACTTC. Translating gives CASSPLGETQYF.